The clone carrying this T cell receptor (beta chain) was picked up many times. Amplified regions were TCR beta CDR3 sequences from RNA transcripts. With the HTBI primer set, the TCR CDR3 went through a first round of RT-PCR. From the multiplex PCR reads, TCRdb called clonotypes with MiXCR, one entry per CDR3 protein. Counted here are about 580,000 distinct CDR3 sequences, approximately 15% occurring once; the ten biggest clones make up less than 6%. Diagnostic assessment was based on clinical symptoms, serum thyroxine and TRAb, thyroid ultrasound and orbital computed tomography. This entry belongs to a study of T cells in Graves' hyperthyroidism and ophthalmopathy. CDR1 is GTSNPN and CDR2 is SVGIG in the germline V gene (reference sequence). The CDR3 totals 14 residues. V was trimmed by 0 bases and J by 0 bases, leaving 6 bases between them.

Source material: blood. This TCR was recovered from a woman between 25 and 40 years old with Graves' hyperthyroidism that later progressed to Graves' ophthalmopathy. The chain joins TRBV30 to TRBJ1-3, with no clear D. In nucleotides, the CDR3 is TGTGCCTGGAGTGTCGCCCTCTCTGGAAACACCATATATTTT. It codes for CAWSVALSGNTIYF.